The next 10 T cell receptor beta chains were all read from a single sample in a study of T cell responses to AZD1222 COVID-19 vaccine. Clones were read by immunoSEQ multiplex PCR, and TCRdb kept only the in-frame ones, dropping some. The repertoire includes over 100,000 clones, about 90% of them detected once, and approximately 8.4% sits in the top ten. Sequenced here: peripheral blood, sampled on day 0 of AZD1222 vaccination. All receptors derive from an adult in good health.

J is TRBJ2-3 and V is TRBV10-3; 8 nucleotides match TRBD1. The germline gives CDR1 ENHRY, CDR2 SYGVKD. Losses at the gene ends were 6 bases for V and 3 bases for J; bases not matched to a gene: 2. The CDR3 covers 13 residues. The CDR3, as DNA: TGTGCCATCAGGGGACAGGAGACAGATACGCAGTATTTT. Protein product: CAIRGQETDTQYF.

This chain joins TRBV12-3 or TRBV12-4 and TRBJ2-4, with D perhaps matching TRBD2 (6 bases). Trimming shortened V by 3 bases and J by 6 bases, and 9 bases separated the two germline ends. The CDR3 has 13 amino acids. The chain's CDR3 is CASSFGGVNIQYF. The CDR3 DNA is TGTGCCAGCAGTTTCGGAGGGGTAAACATTCAGTACTTC.

This sequence joins TRBV27 and TRBJ2-6; weak D call: TRBD1 (5 bases). Germline loops: CDR1 MNHEY, CDR2 SMNVEV (reference sequence). V lost 5 bases, J lost 0 bases, and 14 bases lay in between. There are 17 residues in the CDR3. CDR3 region: CASSTNRRLSGANVLTF. The CDR3, as DNA: TGTGCCAGCAGTACAAACAGGCGCCTCTCTGGGGCCAACGTCCTGACTTTC.

This clone was detected only once. The chain carries TRBV18 and TRBJ1-1, with no clear D. From germline, CDR1 is KGHSH and CDR2 LQKENI. V dropped 6 bases and J dropped 7 bases, with 15 bases sitting between them. The CDR3 loop spans 13 amino acids. The CDR3 region is CASSNHVGIEAFF. The CDR3 nucleotides read TGTGCCAGCTCCAACCACGTAGGAATTGAAGCTTTCTTT.

The chain uses TRBV7-9 and TRBJ2-5, with 13 nucleotides matching TRBD2. The CDR3 spans 15 residues. The V gene's germline CDR1 is SEHNR and CDR2 FQNEAQ (reference sequence). V dropped 5 bases and J dropped 4; count of bases not matched to a gene: 4. The CDR3 DNA is TGTGCCAGCAGCCTAGGACTAGCGGGGGTAGAGACCCAGTACTTC. Its translation is CASSLGLAGVETQYF.

The chain links TRBV29-1 to TRBJ2-7, with D maybe TRBD1 (6 bases). This CDR3 is built from 13 residues. Trimming removed 1 base from V and 2 bases from J, with 9 bases in between. Germline-derived CDR1 and CDR2 are SQVTM and ANQGSEA. CDR3 residues: CSVEGQATYEQYF. DNA of the CDR3: TGCAGCGTTGAAGGACAGGCTACCTACGAGCAGTACTTC.

The chain combines TRBV28 with TRBJ1-6; tentative D call: TRBD1 (5 bases). V shed 3 bases and J shed 8 bases, with 5 bases lying between them. The germline CDR1 and CDR2 sequences are MDHEN and SYDVKM. This CDR3 is built from 12 residues. CDR3 sequence: CASSFRDSPLHF. Here the CDR3 DNA reads TGTGCCAGCAGTTTCAGGGATTCACCCCTCCACTTT.

J is TRBJ1-4 and V is TRBV27; a weak D match, TRBD1 (5 bases). Germline V CDR1 and CDR2: MNHEY, SMNVEV (reference sequence). V lost 2 bases and J lost 5, with 12 bases in between. CDR3 length equals 15 residues. Written as DNA, the CDR3 is TGTGCCAGCAGTTTAGTAGGGACTCAAAATGAAAAACTGTTTTTT. This translates into CASSLVGTQNEKLFF.

This chain links TRBV11-3 with TRBJ2-7, with 10 bases that match TRBD1. The CDR3 runs 13 residues. V lost 5 bases to trimming and J lost 3 bases; unmatched junction nucleotides: 1. Germline V gene lookup returns CDR1 SGHNT and CDR2 YENEEA. The CDR3 reads CASSRDRGYEQYF. Written as DNA, the CDR3 is TGTGCCAGCAGCCGGGACAGGGGCTACGAGCAGTACTTC.

The chain is built from TRBV6-2 or TRBV6-3 and TRBJ2-7, with 11 bases that match TRBD1. Losses at the gene ends were 3 bases for V and 3 bases for J; bases not matched to a gene: 4. The germline V gene has CDR1 MNHEY and CDR2 SVGEGT. This CDR3 spans 15 amino acids. The CDR3 DNA is TGTGCCAGCAGTTATCGGGGACAGGGGGACTACGAGCAGTACTTC. This gives the protein CASSYRGQGDYEQYF.